Below are 25 T cell receptor beta chains sequenced from a single sample in a study of OX40 agonist ivuxolimab in advanced cancers. Assay used: immunoSEQ multiplex PCR; TCRdb lists only in-frame clones, some missing. Among approximately 84,000 clones listed, about 85% were seen once. The sequencing used CD4+ or CD8+ T cells sorted from blood, collected in a trial of the OX40 agonist ivuxolimab. The receptors come from an adult with an advanced solid tumor such as melanoma, head and neck, liver or kidney cancer.

This clone was detected only once. V usage is TRBV18 and J usage is TRBJ2-1; D is uncertain. This CDR3 spans 13 amino acids. Germline CDR1 KGHSH, CDR2 LQKENI. Trimming took 0 bases from V and 7 from J, leaving 7 bases between them. The CDR3 reads CASSPPSGNEQFF. The CDR3 nucleotides are TGTGCCAGCTCACCACCGAGTGGAAATGAGCAGTTCTTC.

The CDR3 DNA follows: TGCGCCAGCAGCTTCGGACAGGGGGGTTCGATCGGGGAGCAGTACTTC. It yields the protein CASSFGQGGSIGEQYF. V is TRBV5-1 and J is TRBJ2-7; 10 bases map to TRBD1. The V gene's germline CDR1 is SGHRS and CDR2 YFSETQ. The CDR3 loop spans 16 amino acids. The J segment lost 7 bases and the V segment lost 2 bases, leaving 12 bases of the junction unmatched.

This rearrangement joins TRBV5-1 to TRBJ2-3; 11 bases fit TRBD2. The germline V gene encodes CDR1 SGHRS and CDR2 YFSETQ. V was clipped by 4 bases and J by 1 base; unmatched bases: 5. The CDR3 has 16 residues. The CDR3 coding sequence is TGCGCCAGCAGCCAAACGGGACTAGCGGGCACAGATACGCAGTATTTT. It translates to CASSQTGLAGTDTQYF.

V and J are TRBV5-1 and TRBJ2-5; D is ambiguous. CDR1 is SGHRS and CDR2 is YFSETQ in the germline V gene. V dropped 0 bases and J dropped 2 bases, with 5 bases sitting between them. CDR3 length equals 13 residues. Here the CDR3 reads CASSLALQETQYF. The CDR3 nucleotides are TGCGCCAGCAGCTTGGCCCTGCAAGAGACCCAGTACTTC.

The rearrangement uses TRBV5-1 and TRBJ1-5, with D perhaps matching TRBD1 (6 bases). Germline CDR1 SGHRS, CDR2 YFSETQ. CDR3 length equals 19 residues. The V gene lost 1 base and the J gene lost 4 bases, with 24 bases spanning the gap. The CDR3 protein is CASSLRPFGAGAENQPQHF. The DNA of the CDR3 is TGCGCCAGCAGCTTGAGGCCTTTTGGGGCAGGGGCGGAAAATCAGCCCCAGCATTTT.

The V and J genes are TRBV7-2 and TRBJ2-3, with 14 bases identical to TRBD2. This CDR3 region has 18 residues. Germline CDR1 and CDR2: SGHTA and FQGNSA. Losses at the gene ends were 6 bases for V and 2 bases for J; bases not matched to a gene: 10. The CDR3 region has the DNA TGTGCCAGCAGGCTGGGACTAGCGGGAGTTAGGCTCACAGATACGCAGTATTTT. Amino acids: CASRLGLAGVRLTDTQYF.

This chain uses TRBV5-4 with TRBJ2-2; tentatively, D is TRBD2 (6 bases). Germline V gene sequence: CDR1 SGHNT, CDR2 YYREEE (reference sequence). CDR3 size: 16 residues. V was trimmed by 0 bases and J by 2 bases, leaving 11 bases between them. The CDR3 nucleotides read TGTGCCAGCAGCTTGGCCCGGGGACTCAACACCGGGGAGCTGTTTTTT. This codes for CASSLARGLNTGELFF.

This clone was counted a single time. The gene calls are TRBV5-1 and TRBJ2-1, with D perhaps TRBD1 or TRBD2 (5 bases each). The CDR3 runs to 17 residues. V gave up 2 bases and J gave up 9 bases, with 24 bases separating them. Germline loops: CDR1 SGHRS, CDR2 YFSETQ. The DNA of the CDR3 is TGCGCCAGCAGCTTTTCGACACGACAGCGAGGGTTCGGTGAGCAGTTCTTC. Protein sequence: CASSFSTRQRGFGEQFF.

The J gene is TRBJ2-3, the V gene TRBV7-3, with D uncertain. CDR3 size: 13 residues. The V end was cut by 5 bases, the J end by 6 bases, with 12 bases between. The germline V gene has CDR1 SGHTA and CDR2 FQGTGA. This chain's CDR3 is CASSAARDDTQYF. The CDR3, as DNA: TGTGCCAGCAGCGCCGCCAGAGATGATACGCAGTATTTT.

The gene calls are TRBV6-5 and TRBJ1-2; D is perhaps TRBD1 (5 bases). In germline, CDR1 is MNHEY, CDR2 SVGAGI. V shed 5 bases and J shed 6 bases, with 16 bases lying between them. The CDR3 has 14 residues. CDR3 region: CASSRTRARDGYTF. Written as DNA, the CDR3 is TGTGCCAGCAGTCGGACAAGAGCAAGGGATGGCTACACCTTC.

This chain joins TRBV27 and TRBJ1-4, with TRBD1 matching over 7 bases. V trimming: 8 bases; J trimming: 5 bases; junction bases outside the gene matches: 8. This CDR3 has 14 residues. The germline CDR1 and CDR2 sequences are MNHEY and SMNVEV (reference sequence). The CDR3 coding sequence is TGTGCCAGCGCGAGGACAGGTCAGAATGAAAAACTGTTTTTT. Translated: CASARTGQNEKLFF.

V and J are TRBV5-1 and TRBJ1-1; 9 bases align to TRBD1. The CDR3 has 14 amino acids. J lost 5 bases, V lost 0 bases, and 2 bases had no gene match. Per the germline V gene, CDR1 is SGHRS and CDR2 is YFSETQ. As DNA, the CDR3 is TGCGCCAGCAGCTTGGACAGGGGGCCTACTGAAGCTTTCTTT. Its protein product is CASSLDRGPTEAFF.

V is TRBV18 and J is TRBJ2-1; 10 bases align to TRBD2. J was trimmed by 6 bases and V by 0 bases; bases with no gene match: 5. The CDR3 contains 16 residues. Per the germline V gene, CDR1 is KGHSH and CDR2 is LQKENI. CDR3 DNA: TGTGCCAGCTCACCACCGAGCGGGAGGGCCCTCAATGAGCAGTTCTTC. Its protein product is CASSPPSGRALNEQFF.

This chain connects TRBV7-9 to TRBJ2-2; D is possibly TRBD1 or TRBD2 (5 bases each). V lost 8 bases to trimming and J lost 11 bases, with 6 bases between them. The CDR3 consists of 9 residues. Germline lookup yields CDR1 SEHNR and CDR2 FQNEAQ (reference sequence). The CDR3 reads CASGGELFF. The CDR3 nucleotides are TGTGCCAGCGGGGGTGAGCTGTTTTTT.

DNA for the CDR3: TGCGCCACCTCCTCTTCCGGGACAGGGGTGTCACCCCTCCACTTT. Its translation: CATSSSGTGVSPLHF. The chain employs TRBV10-2 and TRBJ1-6, with TRBD1 identical over 10 bases. Trimming cost V 10 bases and J 10 bases; bases outside gene matches: 13. Germline lookup yields CDR1 WSHSY and CDR2 SAAADI. The CDR3 spans 15 residues.

The rearrangement joins TRBV10-1 to TRBJ1-1; D gene unclear. Germline values: CDR1 WNHNN, CDR2 SYGVQD (reference sequence). V lost 4 bases, J lost 3 bases, and 6 bases lay in between. This CDR3 comprises 12 residues. The CDR3 loop is CASSGRHTEAFF. CDR3 nucleotide sequence: TGCGCCAGCAGTGGGAGACACACTGAAGCTTTCTTT.

The chain couples TRBV5-1 to TRBJ2-1, with D hard to call. The CDR3 is 13 residues long. V was cut by 0 bases and J by 13 bases, with 14 bases left in between. In germline, CDR1 is SGHRS, CDR2 YFSETQ. The CDR3 coding sequence is TGCGCCAGCAGCTTGGCCGGTCTGTCAGTTCAGTTCTTC. Protein product: CASSLAGLSVQFF.

This chain connects TRBV7-9 to TRBJ1-1; weak D call: TRBD1 (5 bases). V lost 1 base, J lost 3 bases, and 9 bases lay in between. The CDR3 is 14 residues long. Germline V gene data show CDR1 as SEHNR and CDR2 as FQNEAQ (reference sequence). The CDR3 nucleotides are TGTGCCAGCAGCTTAGGCAGGGAGGACACTGAAGCTTTCTTT. Its protein product is CASSLGREDTEAFF.

The rearrangement links TRBV4-3 to TRBJ2-5; TRBD2 agrees at 8 bases. The CDR3 runs 15 residues. V was pared by 2 bases and J by 1 base, with 3 bases of the junction left unmatched. Germline V gene sequence: CDR1 LGHNA, CDR2 YSLEER. The CDR3 nucleotides are TGCGCCAGCAGCCAACGAACTAGCGGCCAAGAGACCCAGTACTTC. Residues: CASSQRTSGQETQYF.

This sequence joins TRBV9 and TRBJ2-7; TRBD1 might be the D (6 bases). V lost 3 bases and J lost 0, with 13 bases in between. The CDR3 is made up of 15 amino acids. CDR1 is SGDLS and CDR2 is YYNGEE in the germline V gene. As DNA, the CDR3 is TGTGCCAGCAGCGCCCGACAGGACAGCTCCTACGAGCAGTACTTC. As protein: CASSARQDSSYEQYF.

CDR3 DNA sequence: TGTGCCAGCAGCTTGGGGACAGGGCGGAACACTGAAGCTTTCTTT. It codes for CASSLGTGRNTEAFF. The V gene is TRBV7-9, the J gene TRBJ1-1, with 9 bases aligning to TRBD1. After removal of 3 bases from V and 1 base from J, the junction contained 3 bases not matched to a gene. Per germline, CDR1 SEHNR and CDR2 FQNEAQ (reference sequence). The CDR3 length is 15 residues.

The chain joins TRBV25-1 to TRBJ2-2, with D tentatively TRBD1 or TRBD2 (7 bases each). This CDR3 has 17 amino acids. CDR1 and CDR2 from the germline V gene are MGHDK and SYGVNS. The V end was cut by 6 bases, the J end by 6 bases, with 23 bases between. Here the CDR3 reads CASRGLGEGAKAGELFF. DNA for the CDR3: TGTGCCAGCAGGGGGCTAGGGGAGGGGGCGAAGGCCGGGGAGCTGTTTTTT.

The chain couples TRBV10-2 to TRBJ1-1, with 8 positions matching TRBD1. Germline trimming cut 3 bases from V and 10 bases from J; bases unmatched to any gene: 4. Per the germline V gene, CDR1 is WSHSY and CDR2 is SAAADI. This CDR3 is built from 12 residues. The CDR3 loop is CASSETGGRAFF. CDR3 DNA: TGCGCCAGCAGTGAAACAGGGGGAAGAGCTTTCTTT.

This clone was recorded a few times. V gene TRBV5-6 combines with J gene TRBJ1-5; a possible D gene is TRBD1 (5 bases). This CDR3 spans 17 amino acids. The V end was cut by 0 bases, the J end by 0 bases, with 13 bases between. Germline CDR1 SGHDT, CDR2 YYEEEE. The CDR3, as DNA: TGTGCCAGCAGCTTGGGGTTGGGGGGAAGTAGCAATCAGCCCCAGCATTTT. This encodes CASSLGLGGSSNQPQHF.

V gene TRBV7-9 combines with J gene TRBJ2-7; 8 positions agree with TRBD1. This CDR3 comprises 14 residues. The V gene end was trimmed by 4 bases and the J gene end by 3 bases; junction bases not matched to a gene: 5. Germline loops: CDR1 SEHNR, CDR2 FQNEAQ (reference sequence). Here the CDR3 reads CASSSTDRVYEQYF. CDR3 DNA sequence: TGTGCCAGCAGCTCGACGGACAGGGTCTACGAGCAGTACTTC.